These 27 T cell receptor beta chains came from one sample sequenced in a study of technical replicates of blood from a few donors. The repertoire was sequenced with immunoSEQ multiplex PCR; TCRdb's copy has only in-frame clones and lacks some. Here the sample spans more than 65,000 clones, approximately 96% being singletons. The sample consisted of T cells isolated from PBMCs. The source is a human donor in good health.

The chain employs TRBV30 and TRBJ1-1, with D possibly matching TRBD1 (6 bases). In germline, CDR1 is GTSNPN, CDR2 SVGIG (reference sequence). The CDR3 runs to 11 residues. V was trimmed by 4 bases and J by 8 bases, leaving 11 bases between them. The CDR3 loop reads CAWNRDKEAFF. The CDR3 region has the DNA TGTGCCTGGAACAGGGACAAAGAAGCTTTCTTT.

This sequence joins TRBV7-6 and TRBJ1-2; 7 bases are a match to TRBD1. Trimming cost V 5 bases and J 3 bases; bases outside gene matches: 9. The germline gives CDR1 SGHVS, CDR2 FNYEAQ. This CDR3 is built from 15 residues. CDR3 sequence reads: CASSVAGTVDYGYTF. The CDR3, as DNA: TGTGCCAGCAGCGTCGCCGGGACAGTTGACTATGGCTACACCTTC.

The gene calls are TRBV11-2 and TRBJ2-7; 8 bases agree with TRBD1. CDR3 size: 15 residues. In germline, CDR1 is SGHAT, CDR2 FQNNGV. Losses at the gene ends were 5 bases for V and 3 bases for J; bases not matched to a gene: 9. CDR3 nucleotide sequence: TGTGCCAGCAGCCTCGACAGGGGATATTTCTACGAGCAGTACTTC. This codes for CASSLDRGYFYEQYF. The whole variable domain, filled in from reference TRBV11-2 and TRBJ2-7, reads EAGVAQSPRYKIIEKRQSVAFWCNPISGHATLYWYQQILGQGPKLLIQFQNNGVVDDSQLPKDRFSAERLKGVDSTLKIQPAKLEDSAVYLCASSLDRGYFYEQYFGPGTRLTVT.

The J gene is TRBJ2-1, the V gene TRBV27, with TRBD2 identical over 13 bases. Germline V gene lookup returns CDR1 MNHEY and CDR2 SMNVEV (reference sequence). J was trimmed by 5 bases and V by 5 bases; bases with no gene match: 9. The CDR3 extends over 17 amino acids. CDR3 protein: CASSKLAGGPTDNEQFF. The CDR3 DNA sequence: TGTGCCAGCAGTAAACTAGCGGGAGGGCCGACAGACAATGAGCAGTTCTTC.

V is TRBV11-2 and J is TRBJ1-1, with 9 bases lining up with TRBD1. The germline V gene encodes CDR1 SGHAT and CDR2 FQNNGV. The CDR3 sequence is 14 residues long. Trimming took 2 bases from V and 14 from J; bases not matched to a gene: 12. The chain's CDR3 is CASSLLDSGTGKFF. The CDR3, as DNA: TGTGCCAGCAGCTTATTAGACTCCGGGACAGGGAAATTCTTT.

V usage is TRBV4-2 and J usage is TRBJ2-3; 7 positions agree with TRBD2. This CDR3 has 19 residues. CDR1 LGHNA and CDR2 YNFKEQ come from the germline V gene. V was clipped by 0 bases and J by 4 bases; unmatched bases: 16. The CDR3: CASSQDHEGGLGGADTQYF. The CDR3 DNA is TGTGCCAGCAGCCAAGATCATGAAGGAGGACTAGGTGGGGCAGATACGCAGTATTTT.

This chain uses TRBV6-5 with TRBJ1-2; D remains unclear. CDR1 is MNHEY, CDR2 SVGAGI, per germline. This CDR3 region has 14 residues. V was pared by 5 bases and J by 1 base, with 11 bases between. The CDR3 here is CASSPSVLNYGYTF. The CDR3, as DNA: TGTGCCAGCAGTCCCTCAGTGCTTAACTATGGCTACACCTTC.

This chain uses TRBV19 with TRBJ1-5; D call uncertain. Trimming took off 3 bases at V and 6 bases at J, with 9 bases between the two ends. Germline V lookup: CDR1 LNHDA, CDR2 SQIVND (reference sequence). There are 13 residues in the CDR3. The CDR3 bases are TGTGCCAGTAGTATTTCTGCAGGTCAGCCCCAGCATTTT. Its protein product is CASSISAGQPQHF.

This chain joins TRBV25-1 and TRBJ1-2; D is undetermined. CDR3 size: 11 residues. Germline V lookup: CDR1 MGHDK, CDR2 SYGVNS. V lost 7 bases and J 8 bases, leaving 11 bases between the germline ends. The CDR3 reads CASKYSNGYTF. The CDR3 DNA reads TGTGCCAGCAAGTACAGCAACGGCTACACCTTC.

The chain links TRBV29-1 to TRBJ1-1; possibly TRBD1 for D (5 bases). Germline V gene sequence: CDR1 SQVTM, CDR2 ANQGSEA. The CDR3 is made up of 11 amino acids. V was pared by 5 bases and J by 4 bases, with 8 bases between. The CDR3 spells CSVRGGTEAFF. CDR3 nucleotides: TGCAGCGTTCGGGGGGGCACTGAAGCTTTCTTT.

The gene calls are TRBV5-8 and TRBJ2-7; 8 bases align to TRBD1. The CDR3 is 14 amino acids. J gave up 6 bases and V 4 bases, and 9 bases lay outside the gene matches. Germline-derived CDR1 and CDR2 are SGHTS and YDEGEE. In DNA, the CDR3 is TGTGCCAGCAGCGTGTGGACAGGGAGTTTCGAGCAGTACTTC. Its protein product is CASSVWTGSFEQYF. Full variable domain (missing parts from reference TRBV5-8 and TRBJ2-7): EAGVTQSPTHLIKTRGQQATLRCSPISGHTSVYWYQQALGLGLQFLLWYDEGEERNRGNFPPRFSGRQFPNYSSELNVNALELEDSALYLCASSVWTGSFEQYFGPGTRLTVT.

The CDR3 region is CASSPAGGYEQYF. The CDR3 bases are TGTGCCAGCAGCCCAGCAGGGGGGTACGAGCAGTACTTC. The chain is built from TRBV11-2 and TRBJ2-7, with D tentatively TRBD1 (7 bases). Trimming left V 5 bases short and J 4 bases short, with 12 bases between. This CDR3 comprises 13 residues. Germline CDR1 is SGHAT and CDR2 is FQNNGV.

V is TRBV2 and J is TRBJ2-1; no clear D gene. This CDR3 is 15 amino acids long. Trimming shortened V by 8 bases and J by 0 bases, and 14 bases separated the two germline ends. The V gene's germline CDR1 is SNHLY and CDR2 FYNNEI. The CDR3 sequence: CASSGLASSYNEQFF. The CDR3 DNA is TGTGCCAGCTCAGGCTTGGCGAGCTCCTACAATGAGCAGTTCTTC.

The chain is built from TRBV13 and TRBJ1-2; possibly TRBD1 for D (5 bases). Between the trimmed V and J ends, which lost 2 bases and 2 bases, there was a span of 12 bases. CDR1 PRHDT and CDR2 FYEKMQ come from the germline V gene (reference sequence). This CDR3 has 15 residues. CDR3 nucleotides: TGTGCCAGCAGCTTAAAAGGGGTCGGCAACTATGGCTACACCTTC. The encoded protein is CASSLKGVGNYGYTF.

J is TRBJ2-1 and V is TRBV5-6; D remains unclear. With 0 bases removed from V and 10 bases from J, the gap between germline ends came to 5 bases. This CDR3 spans 11 amino acids. Germline V gives CDR1 SGHDT, CDR2 YYEEEE. CDR3 region: CASSLDREQFF. The CDR3, as DNA: TGTGCCAGCAGCTTGGATAGAGAGCAGTTCTTC.

The CDR3 region is CASRPQRGDNEQFF. The CDR3 nucleotides read TGCGCCAGCAGACCTCAGCGGGGAGACAATGAGCAGTTCTTC. This rearrangement joins TRBV5-1 to TRBJ2-1; 7 bases are shared with TRBD2. Unmatched junction bases numbered 7, after V lost 5 bases and J lost 5 bases. CDR1 and CDR2 from the germline V gene are SGHRS and YFSETQ. The CDR3 is 14 residues long.

A note on this clone: One end of the junction does not line up with germline, which may come from a read error. This chain joins TRBV23-1 and TRBJ1-3; maybe TRBD1 (5 bases). TRBV23-1 falls under the ORF class, with uncertain function. This CDR3 has 16 amino acids. CDR3 in DNA: TGCGCCAGCCAACGACAGACCAATATCTCTGGAAACGCCATATATTTT. Protein product: CASQRQTNISGNAIYF.

V usage is TRBV7-6 and J usage is TRBJ2-7, with D maybe TRBD2 (5 bases). The CDR3 consists of 12 residues. Germline V gene sequence: CDR1 SGHVS, CDR2 FNYEAQ. V gave up 3 bases and J gave up 7 bases, with 10 bases separating them. This CDR3 is CASSLFRGEQYF. CDR3 nucleotides: TGTGCCAGCAGCTTGTTCAGAGGGGAGCAGTACTTC.

V usage is TRBV5-1 and J usage is TRBJ2-4; 7 nucleotides match TRBD2. The CDR3 is 14 residues long. The trim removed 0 bases at V and 7 bases at J, leaving 4 bases unmatched. In germline, CDR1 is SGHRS, CDR2 YFSETQ. CDR3 nucleotides: TGCGCCAGCAGCTTGGGTCTAGCGGAGAACATTCAGTACTTC. It encodes CASSLGLAENIQYF.

This clone showed up just once. The chain combines TRBV4-1 with TRBJ2-5, with a possible D match to TRBD2 (6 bases). The ends were cut back, 4 bases at V and 5 bases at J, with 17 bases in the middle. The CDR3 runs 15 residues. The germline V gene has CDR1 MGHRA and CDR2 YSYEKL. The CDR3 reads CASSRLGRDVETQYF. The CDR3 DNA sequence: TGCGCCAGCAGCCGACTCGGGCGGGACGTCGAGACCCAGTACTTC.

The chain joins TRBV7-9 to TRBJ2-7, with 8 bases matching TRBD1. Germline loops: CDR1 SEHNR, CDR2 FQNEAQ (reference sequence). The CDR3 has 14 amino acids. The V segment lost 5 bases and the J segment 1 base; nucleotides outside the gene matches: 4. CDR3 amino acids: CASSGGTGSYEQYF. DNA of the CDR3: TGTGCCAGCAGCGGAGGGACAGGTTCCTACGAGCAGTACTTC.

The rearrangement joins TRBV29-1 to TRBJ2-3; perhaps TRBD2 as D (6 bases). The ends were cut back, 6 bases at V and 4 bases at J, with 14 bases in the middle. Germline values: CDR1 SQVTM, CDR2 ANQGSEA. The CDR3 has 13 amino acids. CDR3 in amino acids: CSVAGDLSDTQYF. In nucleotides, the CDR3 is TGCAGCGTAGCCGGGGACTTATCAGATACGCAGTATTTT.

The V call is TRBV27, the J call TRBJ1-5; D unresolved. The CDR3 contains 13 residues. Looked up from germline, CDR1 is MNHEY and CDR2 is SMNVEV (reference sequence). V lost 3 bases to trimming and J lost 4 bases, with 7 bases between them. As DNA, the CDR3 is TGTGCCAGCAGTTTGGGGAGAAATCAGCCCCAGCATTTT. This codes for CASSLGRNQPQHF.

The V gene is TRBV19, the J gene TRBJ1-5, with D tentatively TRBD1 (5 bases). The V and J ends lost 4 bases and 0 bases respectively, with 10 bases between them. The CDR3 length is 15 residues. From germline, CDR1 is LNHDA and CDR2 SQIVND (reference sequence). Here the CDR3 reads CASSTGTASNQPQHF. For the CDR3, the DNA is TGTGCCAGTAGTACCGGGACTGCTAGCAATCAGCCCCAGCATTTT.

This clone has just one count. This chain links TRBV6-6 with TRBJ2-1; a possible D gene is TRBD2 (6 bases). The CDR3 has 15 amino acids. The V end was cut by 5 bases, the J end by 10 bases, with 21 bases between. Per the germline V gene, CDR1 is MNHNY and CDR2 is SVGAGI (reference sequence). The CDR3, as DNA: TGTGCCAGCAGTCCTTCCGGGACTCAGACCAAGGAGCAGTTCTTC. Amino acid sequence: CASSPSGTQTKEQFF.

The chain employs TRBV19 and TRBJ1-2; D possibly corresponds to TRBD1 (5 bases). Germline V CDR1 and CDR2: LNHDA, SQIVND (reference sequence). The length of the CDR3 is 13 residues. V was shortened by 7 bases and J by 6 bases, with 15 bases between the two germline ends. The CDR3 sequence is CASTLGGVDGYTF. The CDR3 DNA sequence: TGTGCCAGTACCTTAGGAGGGGTAGATGGCTACACCTTC.

This chain links TRBV9 with TRBJ2-1; possibly TRBD2 for D (5 bases). This CDR3 comprises 13 residues. Trimming cost V 3 bases and J 4 bases, with 8 bases left between them. CDR1 and CDR2 from the germline V gene are SGDLS and YYNGEE. CDR3 DNA sequence: TGTGCCAGCAGCGCTGGACTTTACAATGAGCAGTTCTTC. This codes for CASSAGLYNEQFF.